This T cell receptor (beta chain) came from a study of blood T cell repertoires in COVID-19. Study as a whole: Whether acute or convalescent, the COVID-19 samples came from the United States, Italy and Spain.

Authors' processing steps: Reference gene primer amplification gave nucleated cell count estimates. The table came from immunoSEQ multiplex PCR; TCRdb's copy has only in-frame clones and leaves some out. The DNA gave D and trimming, while V, J and clone size come from that table. Seen here are 100,000 to 150,000 clones, approximately 74% observed once, and the top ten hold 6%. Patients in Seattle were enrolled during active infection, then followed longitudinally. CDR1 and CDR2 (germline): SNHLY, FYNNEI. V lost 2 bases, J lost 9 bases, and 10 bases lay in between. The CDR3 is 12 residues long. The TCR comes from an elderly man with COVID-19, enrolled during active disease. This chain connects TRBV2 to TRBJ1-2; D is undetermined. The source material was peripheral blood. CDR3 amino acids: CASSERVLSYTF. For the CDR3, the DNA is TGTGCCAGCAGTGAACGGGTTCTAAGCTACACCTTC.